A selection of T cell receptor beta chains follows, all from one sample in a study of OX40 agonist ivuxolimab in advanced cancers. Assay used: immunoSEQ multiplex PCR; TCRdb lists only in-frame clones, some missing. Here the sample spans 65,000 to 95,000 clones, approximately 94% being singletons. Source: CD4+ or CD8+ T cells sorted from blood, taken in a trial of the OX40 agonist ivuxolimab. The receptors were gathered from an adult with an advanced solid tumor such as melanoma, head and neck, liver or kidney cancer. Both conserved end residues are part of each CDR3. A D gene is named only where the DNA matches it firmly. Clone size, where shown, is once, few, many, or a class for clones that have expanded.

>NA|TRBJ1-4|NA|TRBV5-1|15
TGCGCCAGCAGCTTGGCCGGGACAACTAATGAAAAACTGTTTTTT
CASSLAGTTNEKLFF
>NA|TRBJ2-1|NA|TRBV7-2|17
TGTGCCAGCAGCTTAGTCGTAGGGGGAGTACGGGGAGGTGAGCAGTTCTTC
CASSLVVGGVRGGEQFF
>NA|TRBJ1-2|NA|TRBV11-3|12
TGTGCCAGCAGCTTACAGGGGTATGGCTACACCTTC
CASSLQGYGYTF
>NA|TRBJ1-1|NA|TRBV5-6|14
TGTGCCAGCAGCTTGGCGGCAGGACGGACTGAAGCTTTCTTT
CASSLAAGRTEAFF
>TRBD2|TRBJ2-1|NA|TRBV10-3|14
TGTGCCATCAGGGGACTAGCGGAGGGGGGTGAGCAGTTCTTC
CAIRGLAEGGEQFF
>NA|TRBJ2-7|NA|TRBV6-5|15
TGTGCCAGCAGAAGACAGGAACTAGGACCCTACGAGCAGTACTTC
CASRRQELGPYEQYF
>TRBD2|TRBJ2-1|few|TRBV29-1|14
TGCAGCGTTGAAGGGACTAGGGAATACAATGAGCAGTTCTTC
CSVEGTREYNEQFF
>TRBD1|TRBJ1-5|NA|TRBV11-2|13
TGTGCCAGCAGTACAGGGGGGAGCGGGGCCCAGCATTTT
CASSTGGSGAQHF
>NA|TRBJ2-3|NA|TRBV6-6|12
TGTGCCAGCAGTGATAGGTCAGATACGCAGTATTTT
CASSDRSDTQYF
>TRBD1|TRBJ1-3|NA|TRBV14|16
TGTGCCAGCAGCCAACAAAACAGGGGGCCTGGAAACACCATATATTTT
CASSQQNRGPGNTIYF
>NA|TRBJ2-4|few|TRBV4-3|15
TGCGCCAGCAGCTTATGGCAGGGCATCAAAAACATTCAGTACTTC
CASSLWQGIKNIQYF
>NA|TRBJ1-1|NA|TRBV28|14
TGTGCCAGCATCCCCCGGTCAGGGAGCACTGAAGCTTTCTTT
CASIPRSGSTEAFF
>NA|TRBJ2-7|NA|TRBV10-2|14
TGCGCCAGCAGTGAATTATCCAACTCCTACGAGCAGTACTTC
CASSELSNSYEQYF
>NA|TRBJ1-2|NA|TRBV13|14
TGTGCCAGCAGCGTGAGGGAGGGGACCTATGGCTACACCTTC
CASSVREGTYGYTF
>TRBD2|TRBJ2-1|NA|TRBV4-3|14
TGCGCCAGCAGCCAAGGGCGGGAGAGGAATGAGCAGTTCTTC
CASSQGRERNEQFF
>NA|TRBJ2-1|NA|TRBV11-3|15
TGTGCCAGCAGCTTCTCGGTGAGCTCCTACAATGAGCAGTTCTTC
CASSFSVSSYNEQFF
>TRBD2|TRBJ2-2|NA|TRBV7-7|17
TGTGCTAGCAGTTATGCCGGGACTAGCGGGAAGACCGGGGAGCTGTTTTTT
CASSYAGTSGKTGELFF
>NA|TRBJ2-1|NA|TRBV11-3|18
TGTGCCAGCAGCAGAAGCGGGTCGTGGGGAGGTCCCTACAATGAGCAGTTCTTC
CASSRSGSWGGPYNEQFF
>TRBD1|TRBJ1-2|NA|TRBV7-2|15
TGTGCCAGCAGCTATGCTCCGGGACAGGGTGTTGGCTACACCTTC
CASSYAPGQGVGYTF
>TRBD1|TRBJ1-4|NA|TRBV27|16
TGTGCCAGCAGCTCAGGACAGGGCGTAGGTCGTGAAAAACTGTTTTTT
CASSSGQGVGREKLFF
>NA|TRBJ1-1|NA|TRBV10-3|14
TGTGCCATCAGTGGGGCAGGGCCGAACACTGAAGCTTTCTTT
CAISGAGPNTEAFF
>NA|TRBJ2-2|few|TRBV7-2|15
TGTGCCAGCACCACCGGGAGAGCGGACACCGGGGAGCTGTTTTTT
CASTTGRADTGELFF
>TRBD1|TRBJ1-1|NA|TRBV10-3|17
TGTGCCATCACTCGAGGACAGGGGGCGGGGGCTGACACTGAAGCTTTCTTT
CAITRGQGAGADTEAFF
>NA|TRBJ2-7|once|TRBV7-8|14
TGTGCCAGCAGCTTACAGAGGAGCTCCTACGAGCAGTACTTC
CASSLQRSSYEQYF
>NA|TRBJ2-6|NA|TRBV5-6|17
TGTGCCAGCAGCTTGCCCCAAGCTAGCTCTGGGGCCAACGTCCTGACTTTC
CASSLPQASSGANVLTF
>NA|TRBJ1-2|NA|TRBV14|11
TGTGCCAGCAGCCCCGCCCCCGGCTACACCTTC
CASSPAPGYTF
>NA|TRBJ2-2|NA|TRBV5-1|14
TGCGCTGTCAGGCCCGGGTTCAACACCGGGGAGCTGTTTTTT
CAVRPGFNTGELFF